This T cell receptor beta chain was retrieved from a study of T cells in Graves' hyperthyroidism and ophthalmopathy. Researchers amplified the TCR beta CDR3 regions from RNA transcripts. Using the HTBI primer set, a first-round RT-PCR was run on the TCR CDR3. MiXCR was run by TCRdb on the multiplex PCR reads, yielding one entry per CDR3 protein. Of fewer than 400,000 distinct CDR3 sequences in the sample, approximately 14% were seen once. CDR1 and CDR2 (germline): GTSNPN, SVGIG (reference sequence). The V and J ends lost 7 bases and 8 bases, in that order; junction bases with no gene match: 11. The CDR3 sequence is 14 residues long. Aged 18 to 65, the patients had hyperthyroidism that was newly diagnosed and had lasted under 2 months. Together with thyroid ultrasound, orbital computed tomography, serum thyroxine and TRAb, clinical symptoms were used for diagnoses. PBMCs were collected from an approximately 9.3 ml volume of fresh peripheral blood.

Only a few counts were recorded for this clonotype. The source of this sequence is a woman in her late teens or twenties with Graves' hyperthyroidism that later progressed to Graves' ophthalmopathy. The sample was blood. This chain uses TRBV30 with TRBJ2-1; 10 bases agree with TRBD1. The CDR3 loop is CASYRDRGSDEQFF. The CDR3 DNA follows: TGTGCCTCCTACCGGGACAGGGGTTCGGATGAGCAGTTCTTC.